The 32 T cell receptor beta chains in this list originate from one sample, sequenced in a study of blood T cell repertoires in COVID-19. TCRdb's table, derived via immunoSEQ multiplex PCR, lists solely in-frame clones and lacks some. The sample has tens of thousands of clones; more than 75% are singletons. The sample consisted of peripheral blood. The receptors originated from a man in his fifties or sixties with acute or convalescent COVID-19.

The V call is TRBV30, the J call TRBJ1-5, with D tentatively TRBD1 (5 bases). The V and J ends lost 2 bases and 7 bases respectively, with 15 bases between them. CDR1 GTSNPN and CDR2 SVGIG come from the germline V gene (reference sequence). The CDR3 is 14 amino acids. The CDR3 reads CAWSTQTGGQPQHF. Here the CDR3 DNA reads TGTGCCTGGAGTACCCAGACGGGGGGACAGCCCCAGCATTTT.

V gene TRBV5-4 combines with J gene TRBJ2-1; 8 bases fit TRBD1. The CDR3 is 14 amino acids. Germline V gene lookup returns CDR1 SGHNT and CDR2 YYREEE (reference sequence). The J segment lost 7 bases and the V segment lost 4 bases, leaving 7 bases of the junction unmatched. Written as DNA, the CDR3 is TGTGCCAGCAGCCCGCCCCACAGGGGGAATGAGCAGTTCTTC. It translates to CASSPPHRGNEQFF. Based on the CDR3 plus reference TRBV5-4 and TRBJ2-1, the full variable domain is ETGVTQSPTHLIKTRGQQVTLRCSSQSGHNTVSWYQQALGQGPQFIFQYYREEENGRGNFPPRFSGLQFPNYSSELNVNALELDDSALYLCASSPPHRGNEQFFGPGTRLTVL.

The rearrangement joins TRBV27 to TRBJ1-2; D is possibly TRBD1 (6 bases). Germline V gene data show CDR1 as MNHEY and CDR2 as SMNVEV (reference sequence). The CDR3 runs to 16 residues. Trimming removed 5 bases at V and 7 bases at J, with 23 bases between. The DNA of the CDR3 is TGTGCCAGCAGTCCCCAGAGTCGGGGGGCGGCGAGTGGCTACACCTTC. It encodes CASSPQSRGAASGYTF.

The chain couples TRBV12-3 or TRBV12-4 to TRBJ2-1; D is undetermined. CDR3 size: 13 residues. V was shortened by 3 bases and J by 6 bases, with 9 bases between the two germline ends. This CDR3 reads CASSLTFSNEQFF. CDR3 nucleotides: TGTGCCAGCAGTTTGACATTTTCCAATGAGCAGTTCTTC.

The chain joins TRBV7-9 to TRBJ1-2; TRBD1 agrees at 7 bases. J was trimmed by 7 bases and V by 3 bases; bases with no gene match: 11. Per germline, CDR1 SEHNR and CDR2 FQNEAQ (reference sequence). This CDR3 has 15 amino acids. The CDR3 loop reads CASSLGQGGGLGYTF. DNA for the CDR3: TGTGCCAGCAGCTTGGGGCAGGGGGGCGGTCTTGGCTACACCTTC.

This chain uses TRBV3-1 (or the pseudogene TRBV3-2) with TRBJ1-4; D unclear. Trimming shortened V by 2 bases and J by 8 bases, and 15 bases separated the two germline ends. CDR3 length equals 15 residues. The germline gives CDR1 LGHDT, CDR2 YNNKEL (reference sequence). The CDR3 nucleotides are TGTGCCAGCAGCCAAATGTTAACGATGGAGGAAAAACTGTTTTTT. As protein: CASSQMLTMEEKLFF.

V is TRBV2 and J is TRBJ1-6; D is undetermined. V lost 6 bases and J lost 8, with 17 bases in between. The CDR3 contains 15 residues. The germline V gene encodes CDR1 SNHLY and CDR2 FYNNEI. CDR3 sequence reads: CASRVEVGGYSPLHF. The CDR3 DNA sequence: TGTGCCAGCAGGGTCGAGGTCGGCGGTTATTCACCCCTCCACTTT.

The gene calls are TRBV12-5 and TRBJ1-6; 7 bases fit TRBD1. V gave up 6 bases and J gave up 16 bases; unmatched junction bases: 12. The CDR3 loop spans 13 amino acids. Germline loops: CDR1 LGHNT, CDR2 FRNRAP. CDR3 sequence reads: CASGPPPPGQLHF. The CDR3 region has the DNA TGTGCTAGTGGCCCTCCCCCCCCGGGACAGCTCCACTTT.

The V and J genes are TRBV3-1 (or the pseudogene TRBV3-2) and TRBJ1-1, with D possibly matching TRBD1 (6 bases). Germline values: CDR1 LGHDT, CDR2 YNNKEL (reference sequence). V was cut by 4 bases and J by 3 bases, with 15 bases left in between. The CDR3 spans 15 residues. The CDR3 DNA reads TGTGCCAGCAGCCTACAGGGAGGGATATACACTGAAGCTTTCTTT. Amino acid sequence: CASSLQGGIYTEAFF.

J is TRBJ1-6 and V is TRBV2, with D perhaps matching TRBD1 (6 bases). Germline loops: CDR1 SNHLY, CDR2 FYNNEI. This CDR3 has 15 amino acids. V was pared by 6 bases and J by 9 bases, with 18 bases between. The DNA of the CDR3 is TGTGCCAGCAGACCTGGACAGTTGCTAGGTTCACCCCTCCACTTT. Protein product: CASRPGQLLGSPLHF.

The genes are TRBV29-1 and TRBJ1-1, with a weak D call TRBD1 (6 bases). CDR1 SQVTM and CDR2 ANQGSEA come from the germline V gene. The length of the CDR3 is 11 residues. The V and J ends lost 4 bases and 9 bases respectively, with 12 bases between them. The CDR3 bases are TGCAGCGTTGTACGGGGGGCGAAAGCTTTCTTT. It specifies CSVVRGAKAFF.

This clone occurred once. The chain combines TRBV5-1 with TRBJ2-7, with D possibly being TRBD1 (8 bases). V was shortened by 4 bases and J by 2 bases, with 16 bases between the two germline ends. Germline V gene data show CDR1 as SGHRS and CDR2 as YFSETQ. The CDR3 is 15 amino acids. CDR3 in amino acids: CASSPSGTGAYEQYF. As DNA, the CDR3 is TGCGCCAGCAGCCCCAGCGGGACAGGAGCCTACGAGCAGTACTTC.

The chain uses TRBV5-1 and TRBJ1-1; 10 nucleotides align to TRBD1. The CDR3 totals 16 residues. Looked up from germline, CDR1 is SGHRS and CDR2 is YFSETQ. J gave up 4 bases and V 3 bases, and 9 bases lay outside the gene matches. CDR3 region: CASSSTGGGGATEAFF. The CDR3, as DNA: TGCGCCAGCAGCTCGACAGGGGGCGGAGGGGCCACTGAAGCTTTCTTT.

This clone was recorded only once. The chain joins TRBV18 to TRBJ2-5; 11 bases agree with TRBD2. In germline, CDR1 is KGHSH, CDR2 LQKENI. This CDR3 has 16 amino acids. V trimming: 4 bases; J trimming: 5 bases; junction bases outside the gene matches: 9. The CDR3 sequence is CASSLTGTSGGETQYF. CDR3 in DNA: TGTGCCAGCTCACTAACCGGGACTAGCGGCGGGGAGACCCAGTACTTC. The whole variable domain, remainder taken from reference TRBV18 and TRBJ2-5, is NAGVMQNPRHLVRRRGQEARLRCSPMKGHSHVYWYRQLPEEGLKFMVYLQKENIIDESGMPKERFSAEFPKEGPSILRIQQVVRGDSAAYFCASSLTGTSGGETQYFGPGTRLLVL.

CDR3 sequence (DNA): TGTGCCAGCAGTTACTCGGGCAGCTATGGCTACACCTTC. Protein sequence: CASSYSGSYGYTF. The V gene is TRBV6-2 or TRBV6-3, the J gene TRBJ1-2; the D is unclear. The CDR3 spans 13 residues. Germline values: CDR1 MNHEY, CDR2 SVGEGT. V shed 0 bases and J shed 4 bases, with 6 bases lying between them.

This clone was picked up a small number of times. This chain connects TRBV2 to TRBJ1-1; TRBD1 matches 7 bases. This CDR3 has 14 residues. Germline loops: CDR1 SNHLY, CDR2 FYNNEI. The V and J ends lost 9 bases and 4 bases, in that order; junction bases with no gene match: 11. CDR3 protein: CARGAGGIFTEAFF. CDR3 DNA sequence: TGTGCCAGAGGGGCAGGGGGGATATTCACTGAAGCTTTCTTT.

This rearrangement joins TRBV9 to TRBJ1-1, with D perhaps matching TRBD1 (5 bases). Germline CDR1 is SGDLS and CDR2 is YYNGEE. Trimming removed 3 bases at V and 1 base at J, with 10 bases between. The CDR3 is 14 amino acids. The chain's CDR3 is CASSEGAGNTEAFF. CDR3 nucleotides: TGTGCCAGCAGCGAAGGGGCAGGGAACACTGAAGCTTTCTTT. The entire variable domain, with the rest obtained from reference TRBV9 and TRBJ1-1, is as follows: DSGVTQTPKHLITATGQRVTLRCSPRSGDLSVYWYQQSLDQGLQFLIQYYNGEERAKGNILERFSAQQFPDLHSELNLSSLELGDSALYFCASSEGAGNTEAFFGQGTRLTVV.

The chain uses TRBV27 and TRBJ1-4, with 10 bases identical to TRBD1. Germline CDR1 MNHEY, CDR2 SMNVEV (reference sequence). After removal of 3 bases from V and 5 bases from J, the junction contained 6 bases not matched to a gene. This CDR3 spans 16 amino acids. The CDR3 spells CASSFSRTGGNEKLFF. The CDR3 nucleotides are TGTGCCAGCAGTTTTTCTAGGACAGGGGGAAATGAAAAACTGTTTTTT.

The J gene is TRBJ1-2, the V gene TRBV10-1, with 9 bases that match TRBD1. The CDR3 has 15 amino acids. From germline, CDR1 is WNHNN and CDR2 SYGVQD (reference sequence). Unmatched junction bases numbered 12, after V lost 5 bases and J lost 8 bases. The CDR3, as DNA: TGCGCCAGCAGTACGCTAGAAGGGACAGGGTACGGCTACACCTTC. Encoded protein: CASSTLEGTGYGYTF.

This chain connects TRBV24-1 to TRBJ1-6, with D perhaps matching TRBD1 (6 bases). The germline CDR1 and CDR2 sequences are KGHDR and SFDVKD. The V end lost 8 bases, the J end lost 4 bases, and 20 bases lay between the germline ends. The CDR3 extends over 17 amino acids. The CDR3 nucleotides are TGTGCCACCACCACGGGGGGTGGGGGCCTTTATAATTCACCCCTCCACTTT. It specifies CATTTGGGGLYNSPLHF.

The rearrangement uses TRBV3-1 (or the pseudogene TRBV3-2) and TRBJ1-1, with D maybe TRBD1 (5 bases). Between the trimmed V and J ends, which lost 6 bases and 1 base, there was a span of 9 bases. CDR3 size: 13 residues. Germline V gene sequence: CDR1 LGHDT, CDR2 YNNKEL (reference sequence). CDR3 loop: CASREGKNTEAFF. CDR3 nucleotides: TGTGCCAGCAGGGAGGGGAAGAACACTGAAGCTTTCTTT.

The chain has TRBV2 and TRBJ1-1; D perhaps matches TRBD1 (5 bases). This CDR3 is 12 amino acids long. V lost 6 bases, J lost 6 bases, and 11 bases lay in between. CDR1 and CDR2 from the germline V gene are SNHLY and FYNNEI. This CDR3 reads CASRAGEAEAFF. The CDR3 bases are TGTGCCAGCAGGGCGGGGGAGGCTGAAGCTTTCTTT.

The rearrangement joins TRBV9 to TRBJ2-3, with 9 positions matching TRBD2. The CDR3 is 17 amino acids. CDR1 is SGDLS and CDR2 is YYNGEE in the germline V gene. J lost 2 bases, V lost 4 bases, and 11 bases had no gene match. The DNA of the CDR3 is TGTGCCAGCAGCCGGCAATTAGCGGGGGCGCACACAGATACGCAGTATTTT. This sequence encodes CASSRQLAGAHTDTQYF.

This rearrangement joins TRBV10-3 to TRBJ1-5; D possibly corresponds to TRBD1 (6 bases). Germline lookup yields CDR1 ENHRY and CDR2 SYGVKD. Trimming removed 6 bases from V and 3 bases from J, with 12 bases in between. The CDR3 has 14 amino acids. CDR3 protein: CAIRERQDNQPQHF. In nucleotides, the CDR3 is TGTGCCATCAGAGAGCGACAGGACAATCAGCCCCAGCATTTT.

The rearrangement uses TRBV5-4 and TRBJ1-1; D is uncertain. Germline V lookup: CDR1 SGHNT, CDR2 YYREEE (reference sequence). V shed 4 bases and J shed 0 bases, with 16 bases lying between them. This CDR3 spans 16 amino acids. The chain's CDR3 is CASSPRRAPLNTEAFF. The CDR3 coding sequence is TGTGCCAGCAGCCCTCGCCGCGCACCGTTGAACACTGAAGCTTTCTTT.

The chain joins TRBV18 to TRBJ1-2, with D hard to call. The V and J ends lost 4 bases and 6 bases respectively, with 12 bases between them. The germline gives CDR1 KGHSH, CDR2 LQKENI. This CDR3 region has 13 residues. CDR3 sequence (DNA): TGTGCCAGCTCACGGGAAGGAGGGAATGGCTACACCTTC. It translates to CASSREGGNGYTF.

The chain carries TRBV19 and TRBJ1-6; weak D call: TRBD1 (5 bases). CDR3 length equals 14 residues. V shed 7 bases and J shed 9 bases, with 16 bases lying between them. Germline CDR1 reads LNHDA; CDR2 reads SQIVND (reference sequence). As DNA, the CDR3 is TGTGCCAGTACTCCAGGGTCGGTGGGTTCACCCCTCCACTTT. Translating it yields CASTPGSVGSPLHF.

The V call is TRBV7-9, the J call TRBJ1-6; D not certain. Germline values: CDR1 SEHNR, CDR2 FQNEAQ (reference sequence). The V end was cut by 3 bases, the J end by 6 bases, with 3 bases between. The CDR3 is 12 residues long. The CDR3 DNA is TGTGCCAGCAGCTTTAGTAATTCACCCCTCCACTTT. Translation: CASSFSNSPLHF.

V gene TRBV7-3 combines with J gene TRBJ1-1, with 8 bases fitting TRBD1. From germline, CDR1 is SGHTA and CDR2 FQGTGA. The junction had 2 bases not matched to a gene; V was cut back by 3 bases and J by 8 bases. The CDR3 is made up of 12 amino acids. The CDR3 sequence is CASSFDRGEAFF. DNA of the CDR3: TGTGCCAGCAGCTTTGACAGGGGAGAAGCTTTCTTT. Based on the CDR3 plus reference TRBV7-3 and TRBJ1-1, the full variable domain is GAGVSQTPSNKVTEKGKYVELRCDPISGHTALYWYRQSLGQGPEFLIYFQGTGAADDSGLPNDRFFAVRPEGSVSTLKIQRTERGDSAVYLCASSFDRGEAFFGQGTRLTVV.

The chain recombines TRBV9 with TRBJ1-2; TRBD1 is a possible D gene (5 bases). Trimming pared 0 bases from V and 2 bases from J, leaving 11 bases between. From germline, CDR1 is SGDLS and CDR2 YYNGEE. The CDR3 runs 15 residues. As DNA, the CDR3 is TGTGCCAGCAGCGTAGCTCCGGAGGGGAACTATGGCTACACCTTC. Amino acid sequence: CASSVAPEGNYGYTF.

The V call is TRBV5-1, the J call TRBJ2-3; TRBD1 agrees at 9 bases. The length of the CDR3 is 16 residues. V shed 4 bases and J 0 bases; nucleotides not matched to a gene: 6. Germline V gives CDR1 SGHRS, CDR2 YFSETQ. CDR3 region: CASSRDRGTSTDTQYF. In nucleotides, the CDR3 is TGCGCCAGCAGCCGCGACAGGGGGACTAGCACAGATACGCAGTATTTT.

This clone was seen a few times. The gene calls are TRBV7-9 and TRBJ2-1, with 9 bases lining up with TRBD1. CDR1 is SEHNR and CDR2 is FQNEAQ in the germline V gene (reference sequence). This CDR3 comprises 15 residues. The trim removed 2 bases at V and 6 bases at J, leaving 5 bases unmatched. CDR3 bases: TGTGCCAGCAGCTTAACGGGACAGGGTATCAATGAGCAGTTCTTC. Translation: CASSLTGQGINEQFF.